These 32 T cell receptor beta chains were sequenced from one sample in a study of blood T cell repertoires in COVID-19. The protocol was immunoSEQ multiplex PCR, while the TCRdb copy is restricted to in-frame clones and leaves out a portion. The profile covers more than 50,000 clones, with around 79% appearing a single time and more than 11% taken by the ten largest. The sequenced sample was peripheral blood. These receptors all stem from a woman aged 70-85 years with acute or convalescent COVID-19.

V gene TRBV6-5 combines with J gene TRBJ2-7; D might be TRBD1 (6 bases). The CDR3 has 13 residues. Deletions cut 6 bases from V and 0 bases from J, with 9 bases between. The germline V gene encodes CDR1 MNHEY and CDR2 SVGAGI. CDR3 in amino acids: CASRKQGSYEQYV. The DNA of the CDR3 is TGTGCCAGCAGAAAACAGGGCTCCTACGAGCAGTACGTC.

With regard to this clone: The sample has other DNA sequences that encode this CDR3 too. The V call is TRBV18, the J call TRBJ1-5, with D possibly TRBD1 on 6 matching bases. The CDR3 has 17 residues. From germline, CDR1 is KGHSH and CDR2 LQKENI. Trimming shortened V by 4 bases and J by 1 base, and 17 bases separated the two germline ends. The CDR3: CASSLGTTKGSNQPQHF. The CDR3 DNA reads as TGTGCCAGCTCACTTGGGACAACGAAGGGGAGCAATCAGCCCCAGCATTTT.

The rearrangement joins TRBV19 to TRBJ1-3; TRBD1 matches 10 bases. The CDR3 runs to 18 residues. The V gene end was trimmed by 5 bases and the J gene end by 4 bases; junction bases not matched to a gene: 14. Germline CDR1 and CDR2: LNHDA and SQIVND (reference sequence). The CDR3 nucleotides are TGTGCCAGTAGTCTCCGGGACAGGGGAACGTCGTACGGAAACACCATATATTTT. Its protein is CASSLRDRGTSYGNTIYF.

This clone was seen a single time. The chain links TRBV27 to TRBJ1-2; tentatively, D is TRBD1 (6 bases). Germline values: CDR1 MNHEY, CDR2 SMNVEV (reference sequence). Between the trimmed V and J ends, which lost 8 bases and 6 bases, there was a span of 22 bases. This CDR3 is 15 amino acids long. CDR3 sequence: CASGPQGVVFNGYTF. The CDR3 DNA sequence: TGTGCCAGCGGCCCACAGGGAGTTGTGTTTAATGGCTACACCTTC.

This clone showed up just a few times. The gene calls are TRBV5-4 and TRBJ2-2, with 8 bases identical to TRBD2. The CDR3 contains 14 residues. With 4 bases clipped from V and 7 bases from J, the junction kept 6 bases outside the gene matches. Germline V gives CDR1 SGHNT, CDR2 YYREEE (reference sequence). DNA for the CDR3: TGTGCCAGCAGCCCCGGGGGGGCGGACGGGGAGCTGTTTTTT. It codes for CASSPGGADGELFF.

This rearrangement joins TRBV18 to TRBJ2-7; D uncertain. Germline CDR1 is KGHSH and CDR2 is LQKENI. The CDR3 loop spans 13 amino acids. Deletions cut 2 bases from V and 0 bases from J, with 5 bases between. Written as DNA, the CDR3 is TGTGCCAGCTCACCAACAGCCTCCTACGAGCAGTACTTC. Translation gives CASSPTASYEQYF.

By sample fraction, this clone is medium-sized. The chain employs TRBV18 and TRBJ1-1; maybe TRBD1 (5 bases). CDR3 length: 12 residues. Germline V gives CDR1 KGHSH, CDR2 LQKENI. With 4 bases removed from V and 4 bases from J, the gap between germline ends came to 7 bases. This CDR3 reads CASSRDSTEAFF. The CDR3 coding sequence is TGTGCCAGCTCACGAGACAGCACTGAAGCTTTCTTT. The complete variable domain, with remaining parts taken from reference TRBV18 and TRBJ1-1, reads NAGVMQNPRHLVRRRGQEARLRCSPMKGHSHVYWYRQLPEEGLKFMVYLQKENIIDESGMPKERFSAEFPKEGPSILRIQQVVRGDSAAYFCASSRDSTEAFFGQGTRLTVV.

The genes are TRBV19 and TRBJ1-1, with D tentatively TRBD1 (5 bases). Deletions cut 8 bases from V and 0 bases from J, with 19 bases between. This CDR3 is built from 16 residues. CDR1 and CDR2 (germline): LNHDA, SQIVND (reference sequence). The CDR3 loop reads CASLDSASLLNTEAFF. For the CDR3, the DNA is TGTGCCAGTCTTGACAGCGCGTCTCTTCTGAACACTGAAGCTTTCTTT.

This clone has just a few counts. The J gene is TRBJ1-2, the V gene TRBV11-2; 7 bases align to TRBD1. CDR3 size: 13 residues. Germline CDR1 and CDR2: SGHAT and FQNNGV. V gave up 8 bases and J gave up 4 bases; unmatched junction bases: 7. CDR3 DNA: TGTGCCAGCTCCTTGACAGGGTCCTATGGCTACACCTTC. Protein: CASSLTGSYGYTF. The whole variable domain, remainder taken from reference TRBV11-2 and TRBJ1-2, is EAGVAQSPRYKIIEKRQSVAFWCNPISGHATLYWYQQILGQGPKLLIQFQNNGVVDDSQLPKDRFSAERLKGVDSTLKIQPAKLEDSAVYLCASSLTGSYGYTFGSGTRLTVV.

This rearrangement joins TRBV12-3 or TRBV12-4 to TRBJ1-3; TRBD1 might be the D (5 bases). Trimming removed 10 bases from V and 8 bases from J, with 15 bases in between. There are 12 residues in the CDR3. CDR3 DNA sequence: TGTGCCATCCGGAGGGACCTCGACACCATATATTTT. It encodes CAIRRDLDTIYF.

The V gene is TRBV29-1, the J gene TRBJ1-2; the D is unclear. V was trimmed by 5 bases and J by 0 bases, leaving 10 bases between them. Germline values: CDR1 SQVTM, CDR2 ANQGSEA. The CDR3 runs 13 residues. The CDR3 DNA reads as TGCAGCGTTCTGAAACCTACTAACTATGGCTACACCTTC. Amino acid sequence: CSVLKPTNYGYTF.

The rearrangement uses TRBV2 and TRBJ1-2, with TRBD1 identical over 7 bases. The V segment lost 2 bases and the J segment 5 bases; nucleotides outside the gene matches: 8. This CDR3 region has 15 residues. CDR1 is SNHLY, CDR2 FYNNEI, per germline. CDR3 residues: CASSENRVTGYGYTF. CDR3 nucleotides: TGTGCCAGCAGTGAAAATAGAGTGACAGGGTATGGCTACACCTTC.

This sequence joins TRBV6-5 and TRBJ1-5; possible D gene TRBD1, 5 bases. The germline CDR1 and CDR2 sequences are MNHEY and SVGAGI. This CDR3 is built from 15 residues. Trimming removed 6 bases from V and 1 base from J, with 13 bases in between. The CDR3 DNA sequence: TGTGCCAGCAGGCCTAACAGGATCAGCAATCAGCCCCAGCATTTT. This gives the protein CASRPNRISNQPQHF.

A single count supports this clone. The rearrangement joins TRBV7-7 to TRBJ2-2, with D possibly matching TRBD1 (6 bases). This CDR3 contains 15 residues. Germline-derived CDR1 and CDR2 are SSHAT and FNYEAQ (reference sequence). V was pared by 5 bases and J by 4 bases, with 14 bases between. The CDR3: CASSPRGSGTGELFF. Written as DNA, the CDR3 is TGTGCCAGCAGCCCGAGGGGGTCGGGCACCGGGGAGCTGTTTTTT.

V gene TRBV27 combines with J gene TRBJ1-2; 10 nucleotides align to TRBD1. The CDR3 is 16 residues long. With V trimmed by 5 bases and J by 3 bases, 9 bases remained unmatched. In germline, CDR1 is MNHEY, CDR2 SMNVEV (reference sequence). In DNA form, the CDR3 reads TGTGCCAGCAGTCCAAGGCTAGGGACAGGGGACTATGGCTACACCTTC. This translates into CASSPRLGTGDYGYTF.

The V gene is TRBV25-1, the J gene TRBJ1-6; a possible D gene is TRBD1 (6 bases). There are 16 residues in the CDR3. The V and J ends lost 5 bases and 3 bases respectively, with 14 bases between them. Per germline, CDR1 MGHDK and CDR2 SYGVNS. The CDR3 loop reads CASSHRDRGYNSPLHF. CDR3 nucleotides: TGTGCCAGCAGTCACAGGGATAGAGGCTATAATTCACCCCTCCACTTT.

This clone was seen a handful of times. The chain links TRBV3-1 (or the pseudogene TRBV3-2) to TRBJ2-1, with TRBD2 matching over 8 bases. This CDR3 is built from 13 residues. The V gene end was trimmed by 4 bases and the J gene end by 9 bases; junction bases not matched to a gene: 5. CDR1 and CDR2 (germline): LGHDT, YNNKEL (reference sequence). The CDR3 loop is CASSLPGTSEQFF. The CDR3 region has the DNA TGTGCCAGCAGCCTGCCCGGGACTAGTGAGCAGTTCTTC.

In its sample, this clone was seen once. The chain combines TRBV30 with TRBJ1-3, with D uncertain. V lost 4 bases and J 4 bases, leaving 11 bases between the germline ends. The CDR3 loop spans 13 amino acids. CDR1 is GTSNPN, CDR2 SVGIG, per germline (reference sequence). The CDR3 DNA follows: TGTGCCTGGACCAGAAATCAAGGAAACACCATATATTTT. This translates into CAWTRNQGNTIYF.

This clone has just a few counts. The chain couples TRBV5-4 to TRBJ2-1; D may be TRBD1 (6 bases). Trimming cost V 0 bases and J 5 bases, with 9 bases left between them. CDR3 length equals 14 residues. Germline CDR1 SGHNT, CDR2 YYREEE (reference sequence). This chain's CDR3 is CASSLDRVHNEQFF. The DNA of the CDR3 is TGTGCCAGCAGCTTGGACAGGGTACACAATGAGCAGTTCTTC.

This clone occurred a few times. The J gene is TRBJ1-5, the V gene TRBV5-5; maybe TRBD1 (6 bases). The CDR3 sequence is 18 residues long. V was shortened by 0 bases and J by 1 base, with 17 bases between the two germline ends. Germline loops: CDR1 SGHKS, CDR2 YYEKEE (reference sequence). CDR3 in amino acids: CASSLGVQGWESNQPQHF. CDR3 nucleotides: TGTGCCAGCAGCTTGGGCGTTCAGGGGTGGGAAAGCAATCAGCCCCAGCATTTT.

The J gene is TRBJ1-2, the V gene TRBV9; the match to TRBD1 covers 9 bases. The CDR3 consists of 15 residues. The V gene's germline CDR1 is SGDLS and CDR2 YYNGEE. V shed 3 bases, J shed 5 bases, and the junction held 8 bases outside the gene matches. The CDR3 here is CASSGQGEGIYGYTF. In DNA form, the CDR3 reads TGTGCCAGCAGCGGACAGGGGGAGGGGATATATGGCTACACCTTC.

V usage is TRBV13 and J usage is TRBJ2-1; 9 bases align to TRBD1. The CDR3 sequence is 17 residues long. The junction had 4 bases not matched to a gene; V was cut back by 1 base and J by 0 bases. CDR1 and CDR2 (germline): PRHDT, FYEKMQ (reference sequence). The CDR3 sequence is CASSLEGQGSSYNEQFF. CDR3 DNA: TGTGCCAGCAGCTTAGAAGGACAGGGGAGCTCCTACAATGAGCAGTTCTTC.

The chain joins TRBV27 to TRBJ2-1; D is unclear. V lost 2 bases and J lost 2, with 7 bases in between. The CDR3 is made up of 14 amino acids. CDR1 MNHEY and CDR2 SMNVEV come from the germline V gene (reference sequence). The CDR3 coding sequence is TGTGCCAGCAGTTTAGACATTGCCTACAATGAGCAGTTCTTC. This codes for CASSLDIAYNEQFF.

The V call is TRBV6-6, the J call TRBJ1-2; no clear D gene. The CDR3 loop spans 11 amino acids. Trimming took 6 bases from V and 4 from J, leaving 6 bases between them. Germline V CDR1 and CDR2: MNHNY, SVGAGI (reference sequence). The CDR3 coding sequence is TGTGCCAGCAGACAGCTCTATGGCTACACCTTC. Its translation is CASRQLYGYTF.

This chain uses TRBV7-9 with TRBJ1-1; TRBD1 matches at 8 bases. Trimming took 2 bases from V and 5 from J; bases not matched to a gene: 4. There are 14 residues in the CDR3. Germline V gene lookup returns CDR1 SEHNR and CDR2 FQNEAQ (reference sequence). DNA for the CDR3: TGTGCCAGCAGCTTACAGGGGGCGATTACTGAAGCTTTCTTT. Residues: CASSLQGAITEAFF.

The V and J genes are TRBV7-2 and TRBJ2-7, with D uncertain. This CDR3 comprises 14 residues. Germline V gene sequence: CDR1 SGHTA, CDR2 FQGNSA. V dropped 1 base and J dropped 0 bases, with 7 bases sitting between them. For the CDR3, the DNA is TGTGCCAGCAGCTTAGGACTGTTCTCCTACGAGCAGTACGTC. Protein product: CASSLGLFSYEQYV.

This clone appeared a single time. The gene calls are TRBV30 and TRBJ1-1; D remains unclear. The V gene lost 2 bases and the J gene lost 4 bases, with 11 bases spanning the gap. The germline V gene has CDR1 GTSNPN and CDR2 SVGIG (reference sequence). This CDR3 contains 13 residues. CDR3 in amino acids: CAWSLSTGTEAFF. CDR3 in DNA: TGTGCCTGGAGTTTGTCGACGGGCACTGAAGCTTTCTTT.

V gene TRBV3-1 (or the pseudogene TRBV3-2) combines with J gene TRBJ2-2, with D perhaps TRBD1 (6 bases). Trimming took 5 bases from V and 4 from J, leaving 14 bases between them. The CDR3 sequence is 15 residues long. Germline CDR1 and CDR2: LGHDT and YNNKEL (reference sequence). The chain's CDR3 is CASSTHRVITGELFF. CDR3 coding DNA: TGTGCCAGCAGCACTCACAGGGTGATCACCGGGGAGCTGTTTTTT.

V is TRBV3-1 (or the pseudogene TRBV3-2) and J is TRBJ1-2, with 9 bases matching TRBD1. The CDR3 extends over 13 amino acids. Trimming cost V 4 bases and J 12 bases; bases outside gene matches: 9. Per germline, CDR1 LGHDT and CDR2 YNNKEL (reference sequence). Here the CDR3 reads CASSLTGTGIHTF. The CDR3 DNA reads TGTGCCAGCAGCCTCACCGGGACAGGGATCCACACCTTC.

The chain's CDR3 is CASRLGGGGVSEAFF. DNA for the CDR3: TGTGCCAGTCGACTCGGGGGGGGTGGAGTATCTGAAGCTTTCTTT. The chain couples TRBV19 to TRBJ1-1; tentative D call: TRBD1 (5 bases). V was pared by 8 bases and J by 6 bases, with 22 bases between. CDR1 and CDR2 (germline): LNHDA, SQIVND (reference sequence). This CDR3 is 15 amino acids long.

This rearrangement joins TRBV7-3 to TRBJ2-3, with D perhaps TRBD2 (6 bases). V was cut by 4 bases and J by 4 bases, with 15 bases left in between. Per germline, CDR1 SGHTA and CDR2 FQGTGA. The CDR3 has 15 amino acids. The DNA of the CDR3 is TGTGCCAGCAGCTCCGGGAATCGGGGGTCAGATACGCAGTATTTT. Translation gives CASSSGNRGSDTQYF.

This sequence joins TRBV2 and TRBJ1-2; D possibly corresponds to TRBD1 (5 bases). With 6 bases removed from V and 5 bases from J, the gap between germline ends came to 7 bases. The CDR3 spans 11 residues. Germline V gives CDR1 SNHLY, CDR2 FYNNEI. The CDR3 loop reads CASSRGYGYTF. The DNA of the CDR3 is TGTGCCAGCAGCCGGGGGTATGGCTACACCTTC.